The 31 T cell receptor beta chains reported below all come from one sample, sequenced in a study of blood T cell repertoires in COVID-19. Method: immunoSEQ multiplex PCR; TCRdb's copy keeps in-frame clones and lacks some. The data hold over 200,000 clones, with roughly 78% observed a single time. The sequenced sample consisted of peripheral blood. The receptors here all came from a woman in her thirties or forties with acute or convalescent COVID-19.

The chain links TRBV18 to TRBJ1-4; no reliable D call. From germline, CDR1 is KGHSH and CDR2 LQKENI. The V gene lost 3 bases and the J gene lost 0 bases, with 8 bases spanning the gap. This CDR3 comprises 15 residues. The CDR3 here is CASSPTYATNEKLFF. The CDR3 DNA reads TGTGCCAGCTCACCCACATACGCAACTAATGAAAAACTGTTTTTT.

The rearrangement links TRBV29-1 to TRBJ1-2; tentatively, D is TRBD1 (5 bases). Per germline, CDR1 SQVTM and CDR2 ANQGSEA. Trimming took 6 bases from V and 2 from J, leaving 13 bases between them. The CDR3 has 13 residues. The CDR3 spells CSVSGRGNYGYTF. The CDR3 nucleotides read TGCAGCGTCTCAGGGCGGGGAAACTATGGCTACACCTTC.

The J gene is TRBJ2-4, the V gene TRBV19; D is unclear. The V end was cut by 3 bases, the J end by 8 bases, with 5 bases between. Germline V gene data show CDR1 as LNHDA and CDR2 as SQIVND (reference sequence). The CDR3 runs to 11 residues. The CDR3: CASSIEHIQYF. CDR3 DNA sequence: TGTGCCAGTAGTATTGAGCACATTCAGTACTTC. The full variable domain, completed using reference TRBV19 and TRBJ2-4, is DGGITQSPKYLFRKEGQNVTLSCEQNLNHDAMYWYRQDPGQGLRLIYYSQIVNDFQKGDIAEGYSVSREKKESFPLTVTSAQKNPTAFYLCASSIEHIQYFGAGTRLSVL.

This chain joins TRBV27 and TRBJ2-5, with 8 positions matching TRBD1. CDR1 MNHEY and CDR2 SMNVEV come from the germline V gene (reference sequence). The CDR3 is 14 amino acids. V lost 4 bases, J lost 1 base, and 2 bases stayed unmatched. The CDR3 region has the DNA TGTGCCAGCAGTTCCCAGGGGGCCCAAGAGACCCAGTACTTC. Encoded protein: CASSSQGAQETQYF.

The chain couples TRBV7-9 to TRBJ1-1; 8 bases align to TRBD1. This CDR3 is 19 amino acids long. CDR1 is SEHNR, CDR2 FQNEAQ, per germline (reference sequence). J was trimmed by 0 bases and V by 3 bases; bases with no gene match: 15. The CDR3 loop reads CASSFKTRRGLFMNTEAFF. The CDR3 DNA follows: TGTGCCAGCAGCTTTAAGACCCGCAGGGGGCTCTTCATGAACACTGAAGCTTTCTTT.

The chain carries TRBV7-2 and TRBJ2-3, with 8 bases aligning to TRBD2. The CDR3 is 17 residues long. J gave up 1 base and V 5 bases, and 11 bases lay outside the gene matches. Per germline, CDR1 SGHTA and CDR2 FQGNSA. This chain's CDR3 is CASSPSSGRVRTDTQYF. CDR3 coding DNA: TGTGCCAGCAGCCCCTCATCCGGGAGGGTGCGCACAGATACGCAGTATTTT.

The chain carries TRBV5-1 and TRBJ2-7; D not resolved. Trimming cost V 0 bases and J 6 bases, with 16 bases left between them. This CDR3 has 15 amino acids. Germline-derived CDR1 and CDR2 are SGHRS and YFSETQ. CDR3 in DNA: TGCGCCAGCAGCTTGGAGCAGTTGCCAGGAAGCGAGCAGTACTTC. Its protein is CASSLEQLPGSEQYF.

The V gene is TRBV15, the J gene TRBJ2-2; no definite D call. The CDR3 has 13 residues. Trimming left V 9 bases short and J 1 base short, with 9 bases between. Germline loops: CDR1 LNHNV, CDR2 YYDKDF (reference sequence). The CDR3 sequence: CATIERNTGELFF. The CDR3 region has the DNA TGTGCCACGATCGAGAGGAACACCGGGGAGCTGTTTTTT.

This chain connects TRBV18 to TRBJ2-1; TRBD1 matches at 8 bases. This CDR3 spans 15 amino acids. After removal of 3 bases from V and 9 bases from J, the junction contained 10 bases not matched to a gene. The V gene's germline CDR1 is KGHSH and CDR2 LQKENI. Here the CDR3 reads CASSPKDRVIGEQFF. The CDR3 DNA reads TGTGCCAGCTCACCCAAGGACAGGGTTATCGGTGAGCAGTTCTTC.

The chain recombines TRBV9 with TRBJ1-1, with TRBD1 identical over 8 bases. In germline, CDR1 is SGDLS, CDR2 YYNGEE. V shed 3 bases, J shed 3 bases, and the junction held 4 bases outside the gene matches. This CDR3 has 14 residues. The CDR3 coding sequence is TGTGCCAGCAGCGGACAGGGGTCGGACACTGAAGCTTTCTTT. It yields the protein CASSGQGSDTEAFF. The full variable domain, completed using reference TRBV9 and TRBJ1-1, is DSGVTQTPKHLITATGQRVTLRCSPRSGDLSVYWYQQSLDQGLQFLIQYYNGEERAKGNILERFSAQQFPDLHSELNLSSLELGDSALYFCASSGQGSDTEAFFGQGTRLTVV.

Written as DNA, the CDR3 is TGTGCCAGCAGACTACCTACAGGGGAGCAGTACTTC. Translation gives CASRLPTGEQYF. The chain carries TRBV11-2 and TRBJ2-7; maybe TRBD1 (6 bases). This CDR3 comprises 12 residues. The germline gives CDR1 SGHAT, CDR2 FQNNGV. The ends were cut back, 6 bases at V and 7 bases at J, with 13 bases in the middle.

The chain recombines TRBV6-5 with TRBJ1-1; possible D gene TRBD1, 5 bases. CDR1 is MNHEY and CDR2 is SVGAGI in the germline V gene. This CDR3 is built from 15 residues. Between the trimmed V and J ends, which lost 7 bases and 4 bases, there was a span of 19 bases. CDR3 sequence reads: CASMQVQGGRTEAFF. The CDR3 bases are TGTGCCAGCATGCAGGTTCAGGGCGGTCGCACTGAAGCTTTCTTT.

V usage is TRBV7-6 and J usage is TRBJ2-1, with 7 bases fitting TRBD1. Germline CDR1 is SGHVS and CDR2 is FNYEAQ. V shed 4 bases and J 8 bases; nucleotides not matched to a gene: 8. The CDR3 extends over 14 amino acids. Here the CDR3 reads CASSSLYRGDEQFF. CDR3 nucleotide sequence: TGTGCCAGCAGCTCCCTCTACAGGGGCGATGAGCAGTTCTTC.

This sequence joins TRBV3-1 (or the pseudogene TRBV3-2) and TRBJ1-2; possible D gene TRBD1, 5 bases. This CDR3 region has 11 residues. V dropped 4 bases and J dropped 5 bases, with 5 bases sitting between them. From germline, CDR1 is LGHDT and CDR2 YNNKEL (reference sequence). Here the CDR3 DNA reads TGTGCCAGCAGCCCAGGGTATGGCTACACCTTC. This translates into CASSPGYGYTF.

The chain carries TRBV14 and TRBJ2-2, with D possibly matching TRBD2 (6 bases). The CDR3 length is 16 residues. V lost 1 base and J lost 6, with 15 bases in between. The germline gives CDR1 SGHDN, CDR2 FVKESK. The CDR3 spells CASSQGAAGRSGELFF. In nucleotides, the CDR3 is TGTGCCAGCAGCCAAGGGGCCGCAGGGAGGTCCGGGGAGCTGTTTTTT.

This clone was detected only a few times. V and J are TRBV19 and TRBJ2-3, with 7 bases fitting TRBD1. The trim removed 6 bases at V and 2 bases at J, leaving 5 bases unmatched. The CDR3 spans 14 residues. Germline-derived CDR1 and CDR2 are LNHDA and SQIVND (reference sequence). CDR3 in amino acids: CASRRQGVTDTQYF. DNA of the CDR3: TGTGCCAGTAGAAGACAGGGAGTCACAGATACGCAGTATTTT.

The chain carries TRBV13 and TRBJ2-7; TRBD1 agrees at 10 bases. The CDR3 is 13 residues long. Losses at the gene ends were 5 bases for V and 5 bases for J; bases not matched to a gene: 3. Germline V CDR1 and CDR2: PRHDT, FYEKMQ (reference sequence). The CDR3 sequence is CASSRDRGDEQYF. In DNA form, the CDR3 reads TGTGCCAGCAGCAGGGACAGGGGCGACGAGCAGTACTTC.

The chain has TRBV2 and TRBJ2-5, with 8 bases matching TRBD1. CDR1 is SNHLY, CDR2 FYNNEI, per germline. Trimming removed 6 bases from V and 3 bases from J; junction bases left unmatched: 6. This CDR3 contains 14 residues. DNA for the CDR3: TGTGCCAGCAGCCAAGGACAGGGAGAAGAGACCCAGTACTTC. Translating it yields CASSQGQGEETQYF.

This clone was counted a few times. The chain's CDR3 is CASSFVQGAGNEKLFF. CDR3 coding DNA: TGTGCCAGCAGCTTTGTCCAGGGGGCAGGGAATGAAAAACTGTTTTTT. The rearrangement links TRBV11-3 to TRBJ1-4; 8 bases line up with TRBD1. This CDR3 region has 16 residues. The ends lost 3 bases at V and 5 bases at J; junction bases unmatched: 8. CDR1 SGHNT and CDR2 YENEEA come from the germline V gene.

The chain links TRBV19 to TRBJ2-6; 8 bases fit TRBD1. With V trimmed by 1 base and J by 4 bases, 9 bases remained unmatched. There are 18 residues in the CDR3. Germline V gives CDR1 LNHDA, CDR2 SQIVND (reference sequence). CDR3: CASSIAPGQGTGANVLTF. CDR3 nucleotide sequence: TGTGCCAGTAGTATAGCCCCAGGACAGGGAACAGGGGCCAACGTCCTGACTTTC.

The V gene is TRBV4-1, the J gene TRBJ1-4; D gene uncertain. CDR1 and CDR2 from the germline V gene are MGHRA and YSYEKL. The CDR3 extends over 16 amino acids. Trimming took off 1 base at V and 2 bases at J, with 11 bases between the two ends. The CDR3 here is CASSQGPPGTNEKLFF. The CDR3 region has the DNA TGCGCCAGCAGCCAAGGACCGCCGGGGACTAATGAAAAACTGTTTTTT.

The rearrangement uses TRBV7-2 and TRBJ2-1; tentatively, D is TRBD2 (5 bases). CDR1 and CDR2 from the germline V gene are SGHTA and FQGNSA. There are 17 residues in the CDR3. V was cut by 0 bases and J by 1 base, with 13 bases left in between. This CDR3 is CASSLAVGLASYNEQFF. The CDR3 bases are TGTGCCAGCAGCTTAGCGGTTGGGCTAGCATCCTACAATGAGCAGTTCTTC.

This clone appeared a few times. The chain uses TRBV11-2 and TRBJ2-5, with 14 positions matching TRBD2. The V segment lost 5 bases and the J segment 4 bases; nucleotides outside the gene matches: 3. There are 15 residues in the CDR3. CDR1 is SGHAT and CDR2 is FQNNGV in the germline V gene. As DNA, the CDR3 is TGTGCCAGCAGCCAAGGGACTAGCGGGAGAGAGACCCAGTACTTC. As protein: CASSQGTSGRETQYF.

This chain links TRBV5-1 with TRBJ2-7; D remains unclear. Deletions cut 1 base from V and 2 bases from J, with 7 bases between. Germline assignment: CDR1 SGHRS and CDR2 YFSETQ. The CDR3 has 13 amino acids. The CDR3 region has the DNA TGCGCCAGCAGCTTGTGGCCGCCCTACGAGCAGTACTTC. It specifies CASSLWPPYEQYF.

This chain joins TRBV7-2 and TRBJ2-1; 10 bases map to TRBD2. This CDR3 contains 18 residues. The J segment lost 6 bases and the V segment lost 3 bases, leaving 14 bases of the junction unmatched. The germline V gene encodes CDR1 SGHTA and CDR2 FQGNSA. DNA for the CDR3: TGTGCCAGCAGCTTTCGTCCGTCTAGCGGGAGAAAGGGCAATGAGCAGTTCTTC. This codes for CASSFRPSSGRKGNEQFF. Full variable domain (rest looked up from reference TRBV7-2 and TRBJ2-1): GAGVSQSPSNKVTEKGKDVELRCDPISGHTALYWYRQSLGQGLEFLIYFQGNSAPDKSGLPSDRFSAERTGGSVSTLTIQRTQQEDSAVYLCASSFRPSSGRKGNEQFFGPGTRLTVL.

This chain uses TRBV6-5 with TRBJ2-7, with TRBD2 matching 7 bases. Germline assignment: CDR1 MNHEY and CDR2 SVGAGI. V shed 5 bases, J shed 1 base, and the junction held 8 bases outside the gene matches. The CDR3 runs to 15 residues. CDR3 nucleotides: TGTGCCAGCAGTCTCCCCCGACTAGCTTCCTACGAGCAGTACTTC. It is translated as CASSLPRLASYEQYF.

The chain is built from TRBV2 and TRBJ1-1; a weak D match, TRBD1 (5 bases). CDR3 length equals 14 residues. Per germline, CDR1 SNHLY and CDR2 FYNNEI. Trimming shortened V by 6 bases and J by 4 bases, and 15 bases separated the two germline ends. The CDR3 nucleotides are TGTGCCAGCAGAATGGCGAGGGGAGGCACTGAAGCTTTCTTT. Translated, it gives CASRMARGGTEAFF.

This chain joins TRBV7-6 and TRBJ2-1, with 13 bases fitting TRBD2. Germline loops: CDR1 SGHVS, CDR2 FNYEAQ. V gave up 5 bases and J gave up 8 bases; unmatched junction bases: 9. The CDR3 is 16 amino acids. CDR3 nucleotide sequence: TGTGCCAGCAGCATCAGGACTAGCGGGAGAGGCGATGAGCAGTTCTTC. Its translation is CASSIRTSGRGDEQFF.

The V and J genes are TRBV6-5 and TRBJ1-5; D remains unclear. CDR1 is MNHEY and CDR2 is SVGAGI in the germline V gene. Trimming took off 6 bases at V and 1 base at J, with 7 bases between the two ends. This CDR3 has 13 residues. The CDR3 sequence: CASRTGSNQPQHF. The CDR3 region has the DNA TGTGCCAGCAGGACGGGGAGCAATCAGCCCCAGCATTTT.

This clone was recorded a few times. The genes are TRBV2 and TRBJ2-2; 7 bases agree with TRBD2. CDR1 SNHLY and CDR2 FYNNEI come from the germline V gene. With V trimmed by 7 bases and J by 8 bases, 13 bases remained unmatched. The CDR3 is 15 amino acids. The CDR3 DNA follows: TGTGCCAGCAAGGGAACCGGGACTATCTCTGGGGAGCTGTTTTTT. This codes for CASKGTGTISGELFF. The variable domain in full, completed from reference TRBV2 and TRBJ2-2, reads EPEVTQTPSHQVTQMGQEVILRCVPISNHLYFYWYRQILGQKVEFLVSFYNNEISEKSEIFDDQFSVERPDGSNFTLKIRSTKLEDSAMYFCASKGTGTISGELFFGEGSRLTVL.

The chain is built from TRBV27 and TRBJ1-1; 8 nucleotides agree with TRBD1. The V and J ends lost 1 base and 2 bases, in that order; junction bases with no gene match: 6. Germline V gene data show CDR1 as MNHEY and CDR2 as SMNVEV (reference sequence). This CDR3 is 16 amino acids long. The CDR3 region is CASSLLTGDLNTEAFF. The CDR3 DNA reads TGTGCCAGCAGTTTATTGACAGGGGACCTTAACACTGAAGCTTTCTTT.